This T cell receptor beta chain emerged from a study of cytomegalovirus exposure and HLA in healthy donors. General study points: The classifier reportedly diagnosed cytomegalovirus status with high sensitivity and specificity.

Using immunoSEQ multiplex PCR, the repertoire was profiled, and TCRdb retains in-frame clones only, with some absent. The sample has 250,000 to 400,000 clones, roughly 90% seen once. CDR3 length: 14 residues. Unmatched junction bases numbered 3, after V lost 8 bases and J lost 2 bases. The germline V gene has CDR1 MRHNA and CDR2 SNTAGT. As to this clone: Its antigen is still unknown.

The sample taken for sequencing was PBMCs. The sequence was obtained from a man aged 30-40 years in good health and CMV-seronegative. This chain links TRBV6-4 with TRBJ2-3; 11 nucleotides agree with TRBD2. The CDR3 spells CASSLAGATDTQYF. CDR3 coding DNA: TGTGCCAGCTCACTAGCGGGGGCCACAGATACGCAGTATTTT.